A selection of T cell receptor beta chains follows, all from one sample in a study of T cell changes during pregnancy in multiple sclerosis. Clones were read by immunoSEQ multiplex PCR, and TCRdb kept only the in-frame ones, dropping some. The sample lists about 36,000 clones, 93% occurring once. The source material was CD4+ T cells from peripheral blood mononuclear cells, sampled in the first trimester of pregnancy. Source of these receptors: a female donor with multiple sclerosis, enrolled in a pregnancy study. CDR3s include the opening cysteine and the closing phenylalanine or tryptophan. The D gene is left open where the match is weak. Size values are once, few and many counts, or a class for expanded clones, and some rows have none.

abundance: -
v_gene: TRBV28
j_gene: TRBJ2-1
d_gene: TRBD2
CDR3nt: TGTGCCAGCAGGGGGGTTGGCGGGAGGATCGGGAATGAGCAGTTCTTC
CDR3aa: CASRGVGGRIGNEQFF

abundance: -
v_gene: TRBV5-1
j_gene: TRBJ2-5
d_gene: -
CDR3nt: TGCGCCAGCAGAGCTAGCCTCGAAGAGACCCAGTACTTC
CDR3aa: CASRASLEETQYF

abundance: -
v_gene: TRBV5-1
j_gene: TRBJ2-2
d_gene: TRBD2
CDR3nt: TGCGCCAGCAGCGCTAGCGGGGACACCGGGGAGCTGTTTTTT
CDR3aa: CASSASGDTGELFF

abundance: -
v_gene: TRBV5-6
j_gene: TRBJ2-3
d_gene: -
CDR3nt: TGTGCCAGCAGCTTGACAGGGACAGATACGCAGTATTTT
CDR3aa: CASSLTGTDTQYF

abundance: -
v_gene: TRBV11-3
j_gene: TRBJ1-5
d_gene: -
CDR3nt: TGTGCCAGCAGCTCCCGGGGGACCAATAAGCAAAATCAGCCCCAGCATTTT
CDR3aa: CASSSRGTNKQNQPQHF

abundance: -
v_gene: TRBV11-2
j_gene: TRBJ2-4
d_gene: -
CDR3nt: TGTGCCAGCACCCCATCTTTGCGTGACAAAAACATTCAGTACTTC
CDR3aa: CASTPSLRDKNIQYF

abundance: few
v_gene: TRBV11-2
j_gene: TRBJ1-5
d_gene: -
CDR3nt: TGTGCCAGCAGCCCCGGGAACAGGGTCAATCAGCCCCAGCATTTT
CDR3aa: CASSPGNRVNQPQHF

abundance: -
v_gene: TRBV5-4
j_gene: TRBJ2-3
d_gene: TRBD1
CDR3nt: TGTGCCAGCAGCGTAGGGACAGGAAAAGATACGCAGTATTTT
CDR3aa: CASSVGTGKDTQYF

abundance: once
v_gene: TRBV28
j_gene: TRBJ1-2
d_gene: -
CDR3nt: TGTGCCAGCAGTTTGGGAGACCCTCTGACCTATGGCTACACCTTC
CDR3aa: CASSLGDPLTYGYTF

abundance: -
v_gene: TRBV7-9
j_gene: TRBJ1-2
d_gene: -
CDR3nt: TGTGCCAGCAGCTTAGTCTTTAGGCAGGCTTTCTATGGCTACACCTTC
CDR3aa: CASSLVFRQAFYGYTF

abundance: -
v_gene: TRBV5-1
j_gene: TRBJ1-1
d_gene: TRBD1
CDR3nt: TGCGCCAGCAGCTTGACAGGGGGAGCTCGTATGAACACTGAAGCTTTCTTT
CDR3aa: CASSLTGGARMNTEAFF

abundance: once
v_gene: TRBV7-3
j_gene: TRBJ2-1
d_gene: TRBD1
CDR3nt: TGTGCCAGCAGCACAGACGGACAGGTGTCCAATGAGCAGTTCTTC
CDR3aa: CASSTDGQVSNEQFF

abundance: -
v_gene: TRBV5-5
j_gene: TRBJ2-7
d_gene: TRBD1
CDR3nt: TGTGCCAGCAGCTTGGGTTACAGGGGGCTGTCGTCCGAGCAGTACTTC
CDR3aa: CASSLGYRGLSSEQYF

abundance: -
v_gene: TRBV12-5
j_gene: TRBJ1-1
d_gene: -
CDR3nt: TGTGCTAGTGGTTTGTCTACGGGTTTTATGACTGAAGCTTTCTTT
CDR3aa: CASGLSTGFMTEAFF

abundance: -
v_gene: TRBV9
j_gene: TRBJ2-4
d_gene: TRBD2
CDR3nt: TGTGCCAGCAGCGTTTCCAGCGGGAGAGGCAAAAACATTCAGTACTTC
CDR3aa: CASSVSSGRGKNIQYF

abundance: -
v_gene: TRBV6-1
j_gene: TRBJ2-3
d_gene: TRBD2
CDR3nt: TGTGCCAGCTCTCTAGCGGGGGGAGATACGCAGTATTTT
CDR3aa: CASSLAGGDTQYF

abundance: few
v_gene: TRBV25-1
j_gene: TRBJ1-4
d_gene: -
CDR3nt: TGTGCCAGCAGTGAATATGGGGAGTGGGAAAAACTGTTTTTT
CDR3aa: CASSEYGEWEKLFF

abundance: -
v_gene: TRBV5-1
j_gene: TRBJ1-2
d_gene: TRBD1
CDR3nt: TGCGCCAGCAGTGGACAGGGTACTTCCACCTTC
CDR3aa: CASSGQGTSTF

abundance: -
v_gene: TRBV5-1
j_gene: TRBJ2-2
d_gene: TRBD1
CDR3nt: TGCGCCAGCAGCATGGACAGGGGAAACACCGGGGAGCTGTTTTTT
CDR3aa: CASSMDRGNTGELFF

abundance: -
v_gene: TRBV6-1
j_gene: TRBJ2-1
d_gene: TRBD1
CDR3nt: TGTGCCAGCCTCGCTAATTGGGACAGGTACAATGAGCAGTTCTTC
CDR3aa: CASLANWDRYNEQFF

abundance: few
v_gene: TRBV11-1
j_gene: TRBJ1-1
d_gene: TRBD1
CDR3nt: TGTGCCAGCAAGGTGGACAGGGACACTGAAGCTTTCTTT
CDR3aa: CASKVDRDTEAFF

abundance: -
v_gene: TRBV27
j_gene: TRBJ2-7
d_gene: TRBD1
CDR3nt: TGTGCCAGCAGCCTAACCGAGGACAGGGCCTCCTACGAGCAGTACTTC
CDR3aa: CASSLTEDRASYEQYF

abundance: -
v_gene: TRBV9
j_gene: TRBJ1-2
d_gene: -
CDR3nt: TGTGCCAGCACTCGTGGCGACGGGAACTATGGCTACACCTTC
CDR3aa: CASTRGDGNYGYTF

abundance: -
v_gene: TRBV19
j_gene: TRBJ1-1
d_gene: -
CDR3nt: TGTGCCAGTAGTCGTACAGGGATTAACACTGAAGCTTTCTTT
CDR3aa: CASSRTGINTEAFF

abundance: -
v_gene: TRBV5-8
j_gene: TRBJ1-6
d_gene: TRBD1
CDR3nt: TGTGCCAGCAGCTTGGGGACAGGGGTTAGTTCACCCCTCCACTTT
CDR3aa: CASSLGTGVSSPLHF

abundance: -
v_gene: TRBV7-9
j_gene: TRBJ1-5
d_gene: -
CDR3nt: TGTGCCAGCAGCTTAGTACAGGATCAGCCCCAGCATTTT
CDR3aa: CASSLVQDQPQHF

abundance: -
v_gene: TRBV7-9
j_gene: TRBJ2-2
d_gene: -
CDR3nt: TGTGCCAGCAGCTTATGGCCTTCAGCGAAAGGGGAGCTGTTTTTT
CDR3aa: CASSLWPSAKGELFF

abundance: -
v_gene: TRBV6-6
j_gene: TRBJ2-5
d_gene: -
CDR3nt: TGTGCCAGCAGTTACTTCCGGGACACCCAAGAGACCCAGTACTTC
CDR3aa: CASSYFRDTQETQYF

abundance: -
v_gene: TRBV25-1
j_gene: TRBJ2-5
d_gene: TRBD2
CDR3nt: TGTGCCAGCGGGGGGGAGTGGGGCTGGGAGACCCAGTACTTC
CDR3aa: CASGGEWGWETQYF

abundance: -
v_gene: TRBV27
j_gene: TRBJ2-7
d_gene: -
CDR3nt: TGTGCCAGCAGCCTTTTACTTCTGGGCAGGGCCTACGAGCAGTACTTC
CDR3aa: CASSLLLLGRAYEQYF

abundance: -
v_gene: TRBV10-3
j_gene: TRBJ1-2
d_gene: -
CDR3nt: TGTGCCATCAGCTTACAGGGTACTACAGGCGCCTACACCTTC
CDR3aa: CAISLQGTTGAYTF

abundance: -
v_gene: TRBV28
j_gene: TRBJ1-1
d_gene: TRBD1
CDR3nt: TGTGCCAGCAGTACCGCCGACAGGGGTGCTGAAGCTTTCTTT
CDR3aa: CASSTADRGAEAFF

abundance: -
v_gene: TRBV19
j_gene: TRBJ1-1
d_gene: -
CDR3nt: TGTGCCAGTAGTACGGGAGCCGGGAGGATCAATGAAGCTTTCTTT
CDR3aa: CASSTGAGRINEAFF

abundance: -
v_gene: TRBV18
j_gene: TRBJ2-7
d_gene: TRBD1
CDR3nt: TGTGCCAGCTCACCCGGACAGGTCGGGTACGAGCAGTACTTC
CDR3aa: CASSPGQVGYEQYF

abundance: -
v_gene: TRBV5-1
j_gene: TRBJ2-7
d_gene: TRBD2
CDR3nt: TGCGCCAGCAGCTTGGGGGACTACTACGAGCAGTACTTC
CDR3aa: CASSLGDYYEQYF

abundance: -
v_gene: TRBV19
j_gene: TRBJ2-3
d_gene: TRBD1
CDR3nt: TGTGCCAGTAGCCGACAGGGGGCAAGAGATACGCAGTATTTT
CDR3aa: CASSRQGARDTQYF

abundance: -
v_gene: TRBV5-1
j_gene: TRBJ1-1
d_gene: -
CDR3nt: TGCGCCAGCAGCCCCGACATGGGCACTGAAGCTTTCTTT
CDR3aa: CASSPDMGTEAFF

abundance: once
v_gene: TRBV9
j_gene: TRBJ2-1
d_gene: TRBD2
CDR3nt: TGTGCCAGCAGCGTAGGGACTAGCGGTTTTTACAATGAGCAGTTCTTC
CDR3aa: CASSVGTSGFYNEQFF

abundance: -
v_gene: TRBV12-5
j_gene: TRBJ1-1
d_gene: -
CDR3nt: TGTGCTAGTGGCCCCTCGGTGATGAACACTGAAGCTTTCTTT
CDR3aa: CASGPSVMNTEAFF

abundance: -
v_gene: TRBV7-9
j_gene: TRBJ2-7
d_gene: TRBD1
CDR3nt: TGTGCCAGCAGCTTATCGGGACAGGGGGCCTACGAGCAGTACTTC
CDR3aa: CASSLSGQGAYEQYF

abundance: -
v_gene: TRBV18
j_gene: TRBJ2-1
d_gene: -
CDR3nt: TGTGCCAGCTCACCAGCCCAGGGGTTCTACAATGAGCAGTTCTTC
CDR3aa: CASSPAQGFYNEQFF

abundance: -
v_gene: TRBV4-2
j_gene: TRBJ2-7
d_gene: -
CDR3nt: TGTGCCAGCAGCCAATGGGGCCAGGGGAGGGCCTACGAGCAGTACTTC
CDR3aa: CASSQWGQGRAYEQYF

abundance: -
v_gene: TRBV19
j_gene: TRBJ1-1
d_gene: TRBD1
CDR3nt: TGTGCCACCAGAGCCGGGACAGGGCGGACTGAAGCTTTCTTT
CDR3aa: CATRAGTGRTEAFF

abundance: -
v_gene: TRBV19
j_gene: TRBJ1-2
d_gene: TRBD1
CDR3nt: TGTGCCAGTAGTGACAGGGGGCGCAATCGGTATGGCTACACCTTC
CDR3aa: CASSDRGRNRYGYTF

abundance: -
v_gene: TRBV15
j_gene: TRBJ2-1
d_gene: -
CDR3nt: TGTGCCACCAGCACCGGGGGCTCCTACAATGAGCAGTTCTTC
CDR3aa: CATSTGGSYNEQFF

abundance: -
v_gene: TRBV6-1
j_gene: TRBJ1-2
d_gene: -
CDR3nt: TGTGCCAGCAGTGAAGGAGTGGGCAGGGGTCGGGGAGGCTACACCTTC
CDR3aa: CASSEGVGRGRGGYTF

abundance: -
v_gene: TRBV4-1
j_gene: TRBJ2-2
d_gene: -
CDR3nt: TGCGCCAGCAGCCAAGATCGGGCAGGGTCGGGCACCGGGGAGCTGTTTTTT
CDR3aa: CASSQDRAGSGTGELFF

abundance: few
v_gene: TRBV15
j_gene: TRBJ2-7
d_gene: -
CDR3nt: TGTGCCACCAGCAGAGTGGAGGATTCCTACGAGCAGTACTTC
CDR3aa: CATSRVEDSYEQYF